This T cell receptor beta chain was recovered during a study of neurological immune-mediated disorders (dated by TCRdb to the late 2010s). Concerning the study at large: The study compared peripheral blood TCR-beta repertoires of HTLV-I-associated myelopathy (HAM/TSP) patients, multiple sclerosis patients and healthy controls using UMI-based sequencing. The 95 to 120 TCR-beta libraries included longitudinal samples, technical triplicates and paired sorted CD4+ and CD8+ T-cell subsets alongside PBMC samples. Technical triplicate libraries were sequenced to precisely calculate how much the frequency of each individual clone varied. The cohort was made up of 68 subjects, consisting of some 15 HAM/TSP patients, 34 multiple sclerosis patients and 20 or so healthy controls.

Its CDR3 holds 11 amino acids, cysteine through phenylalanine. Only the CDR3 DNA stays, 33 bases, in frame from base 1. Via the germline V gene, CDR1 is MGHRA and CDR2 YSYEKL. V is cut by 0 bases and J by 10 bases, and the space between the germline ends is 3 bases. cDNA was synthesized by template-switch 5'RACE using a primer with a 10-nucleotide random unique molecular identifier that tagged each TCR transcript. Every sequencing run yielded over 170 million TCR-beta sequences covering 15-18 subjects. Total RNA was extracted with the RNeasy kit. Using the KAPA Real-time Library Amplification kit, TCR-beta VDJ regions were amplified with primers for the TCR constant region and the 5'RACE anchor. A first PCR added sample indexes and Illumina adaptors, and a second PCR then raised library yield. After Ampure bead purification, the roughly 650 bp TCR product was size-selected on a 2% E-gel SizeSelection system. Library quality was checked on a Bioanalyzer, concentration was measured with Qubit, and libraries were quantified with the Kapa Library Quantification kit before pooling. Paired-end 2 x 150 bp sequencing of the libraries was performed on an Illumina HiSeq 2500. To increase sequence diversity, about 23-32% phiX was spiked into each library pool. Processing in the source paper ran as follows. Quality-filtered reads were processed with the UMI-based MiGEC pipeline, and over 85% of raw TCR sequences were removed by the MiGEC pipeline during error correction. IMGT germline references were used for aligning VDJ genes, and each clonotype was defined as a unique CDR3 amino acid sequence together with its V-J genes. Clonal expansion, Shannon diversity, and CDR3 relatedness (CalcPairwiseDistances, ClusterSamples) were evaluated with VDJtools, and phylogenetic trees were built with CLCbio workbench. A clone was classed as expanded if it had 8 or more unique UMIs, a cutoff based on coefficient-of-variation modelling across technical triplicates. TCRdb handled the public reads itself, with Q25 trimming in fastp and clone calling in MiXCR, and kept productive beta chains. Here each entry gathers all rows of one CDR3 protein and keeps the most common genes and DNA. In this record, the V and J calls reflect TCRdb's handling and not the investigators' own analysis. This sample holds under 35,000 distinct CDR3 sequences; about an eighth were observed only once. The ten most abundant clones make up about 5.7% of the sample.

This clonotype has at least ten counts. Its antigen remains unidentified. No much larger clone exists at a distance of one base, and base qualities are not known. Paper-wide results and their limitations: Expanded clones from different subjects shared no identical CDR3 amino acid sequences, which suggests that TCR-beta repertoires were private in all groups. The highest TCR clonal expansion was observed in HAM/TSP patients, whereas the lowest was observed in MS patients, even when compared with healthy controls.

The time point label on this specimen signifies: technical triplicate 2. For the sorted-subset TCR libraries, the starting material was about 1 million sorted CD4+ or CD8+ T cells. Peripheral blood underwent Ficoll-Hypaque density gradient centrifugation to isolate PBMCs, which were then cryopreserved in liquid nitrogen. Paired sorted CD4+ and CD8+ subsets came from healthy controls, HAM/TSP patients and MS patients. The source material was CD4+ T cells from blood. The V and J genes are TRBV4-1 and TRBJ1-4; no D segment can be confidently identified. This clonotype originated in a female donor with HTLV-1-associated myelopathy (HAM/TSP). The CDR3 region reads CASSQDRKLFF. The nucleotides read TGCGCCAGCAGCCAAGATCGAAAACTGTTTTTT.